This T cell receptor beta chain was retrieved from a study of vaccination effects on CD4 cells after COVID-19. This table comes from immunoSEQ multiplex PCR, and its TCRdb copy is limited to in-frame clones, with some not included. The profile covers roughly 45,000 clones, with roughly 72% appearing a single time and roughly 9.7% taken by the ten largest. Concerning this clone itself: Its target is unknown.

Upon completion of about ten days in culture, CD4+ T cells were isolated. Everyone in the study got two shots of either the BNT162b2 or mRNA-1273 vaccine. Half-medium changes using IL-2 medium occurred on days 3 and 7. This CDR3 has 13 amino acids. J gave up 10 bases and V 2 bases, and 7 bases lay outside the gene matches. CDR1 is SGHDT and CDR2 is YYEEEE in the germline V gene. The sequence was obtained from a human donor who received a COVID-19 vaccine. The V gene is TRBV5-6, the J gene TRBJ1-2; 8 nucleotides match TRBD1. The sample here was CD4+ T cells from PBMCs cultured without peptide, taken after COVID-19 vaccination. For the CDR3, the DNA is TGTGCCAGCAGCTTTCGACAGGGGATAATCTACACCTTC. Protein: CASSFRQGIIYTF.